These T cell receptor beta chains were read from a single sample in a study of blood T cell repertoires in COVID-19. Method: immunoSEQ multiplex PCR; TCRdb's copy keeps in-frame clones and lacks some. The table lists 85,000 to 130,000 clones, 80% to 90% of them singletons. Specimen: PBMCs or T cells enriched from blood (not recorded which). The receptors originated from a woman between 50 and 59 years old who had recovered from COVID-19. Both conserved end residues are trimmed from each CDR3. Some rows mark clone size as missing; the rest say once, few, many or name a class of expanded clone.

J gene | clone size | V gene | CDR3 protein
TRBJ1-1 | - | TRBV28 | ASSLFRGKTEAF
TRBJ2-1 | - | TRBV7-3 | ASSPGLASDEQF
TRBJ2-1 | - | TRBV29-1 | SVEEGRGYYNEQF
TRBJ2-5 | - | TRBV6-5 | ASRLSGSETQY
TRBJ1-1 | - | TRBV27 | ASRRADRANTEAF
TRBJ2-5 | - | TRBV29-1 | SFVGLRGGETQY
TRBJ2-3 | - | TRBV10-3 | AIMANQGPGTDTQY
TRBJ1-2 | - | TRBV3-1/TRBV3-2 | ASSQSGWYGYT
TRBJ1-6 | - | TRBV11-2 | ASSLAGTGDSPLH
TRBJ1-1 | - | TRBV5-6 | ASSSGRSTEAF
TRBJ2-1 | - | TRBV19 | ASSITGGYEQF
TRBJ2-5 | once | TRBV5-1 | ASSVPGQQETQY
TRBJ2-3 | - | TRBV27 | ASSSPRRTDTQY
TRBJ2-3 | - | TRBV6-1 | ASSDPGLITDTQY
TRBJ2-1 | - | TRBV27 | ASSVRRGGNEQF
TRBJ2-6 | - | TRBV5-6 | ASSLGGRGYSGANVLT
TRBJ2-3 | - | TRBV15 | ATSSGGGTDTQY
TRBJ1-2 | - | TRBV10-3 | AISDTTGAYGYT
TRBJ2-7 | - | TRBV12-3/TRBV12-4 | ASRIGDIYEQY
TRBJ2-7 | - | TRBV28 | ASSGGGEQY
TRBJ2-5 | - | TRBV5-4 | ASSWSGEETQY
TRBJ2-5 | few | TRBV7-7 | ASSSGQGAVETQY
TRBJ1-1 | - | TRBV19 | ASSIAGGAEAF
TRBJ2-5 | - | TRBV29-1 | SFSAGQETQY
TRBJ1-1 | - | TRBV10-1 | ASPMGADTEAF
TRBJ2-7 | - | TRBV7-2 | ASSPKQGMLDEQY
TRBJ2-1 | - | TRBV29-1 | SVGGVNEQF
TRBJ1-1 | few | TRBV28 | ASSLARGNTEAF
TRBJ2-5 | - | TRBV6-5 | ASSYSSGGAFETQY
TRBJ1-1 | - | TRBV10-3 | AISDPDTEAF
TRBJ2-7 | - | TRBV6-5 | AIVGGGQGLYEQY
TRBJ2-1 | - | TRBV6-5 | ASGRGGEQF
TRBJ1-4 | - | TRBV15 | ATSRAGQGKGWSNEKLF
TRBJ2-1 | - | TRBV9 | ASSKLGGQGADEQF
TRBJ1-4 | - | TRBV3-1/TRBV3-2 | ASSQGRKLF
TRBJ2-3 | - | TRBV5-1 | ASTTGESTDTQY
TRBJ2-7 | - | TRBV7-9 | ASTPGSVVNHEQY
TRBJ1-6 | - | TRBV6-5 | ASLMGSNSPLH
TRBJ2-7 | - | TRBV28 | ASSLGPYYEQY
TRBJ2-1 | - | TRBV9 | ASSVQGLAGAYNEQF
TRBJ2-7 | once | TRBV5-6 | ASVWTEPTYEQY
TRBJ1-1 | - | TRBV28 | ASRTTGTGTTEAF